This TCR beta chain was captured in a study of blood T cell repertoires in COVID-19. For the study at large: PBMCs, B-cell-depleted T cells, or T cells were the source of the cDNA or gDNA that made up the material.

Per the study methods: Estimates of nucleated cell counts were drawn from the amplification of reference gene primers. Repertoires were generated with immunoSEQ multiplex PCR, while TCRdb's copy carries only in-frame clones and drops some. Clone size and V and J calls were adopted from that table, with D and trimming inferred from the DNA. Of fewer than 500,000 clones listed, approximately 90% were seen once; the top ten hold around 4.5%. The receptor was derived from a woman aged 25 to 39 with acute or convalescent COVID-19. Specimen: peripheral blood.

Written as DNA, the CDR3 is TGTGCCAGCAGTTTAAGGGGGCCCTACAATGAGCAGTTCTTC. As protein: CASSLRGPYNEQFF. The gene calls are TRBV6-5 and TRBJ2-1, with 7 bases lining up with TRBD1. Germline V gene data show CDR1 as MNHEY and CDR2 as SVGAGI. The CDR3 contains 14 residues. With 4 bases clipped from V and 2 bases from J, the junction kept 2 bases outside the gene matches.